Detailed here is one TCR beta chain. Its binding antigen is unknown. Base qualities are not at hand, and no much larger clone is one base apart. The data stem from a study of blood T cell repertoires in COVID-19 (TCRdb year 2020). Background for the entire study: Samples from collaborators originated in the United States, Italy and Spain and spanned both the acute and convalescent phases of COVID-19. The prospective study material was composed of cDNA or gDNA derived from T cells, B-cell-depleted T cells, or PBMCs. The dataset comprised deeply sampled blood TCRbeta repertoires from subjects exposed to, actively infected with, or recovered from COVID-19. The repertoires were released in a freely available public database intended as a resource for research on the immune response to SARS-CoV-2. Samples were obtained from the ongoing ImmuneRACE study (first 160 participants) and from 1,254 subjects provided by 6 global collaborators. Sample metadata almost always included a de-identified subject ID, COVID-19 status, age in years and sex. HLA class I and class II types, where available, came from metadata supplied by the sample provider rather than from assay-based typing. General study outcomes and caveats: The quantity of clinical and demographic metadata differed by source and by participant and was supplied without curation.

TCRbeta CDR3 regions were amplified from genomic DNA by means of the immunoSEQ Assay, a bias-controlled multiplex PCR. In the source study's methods: The number of nucleated cells in each sample was estimated from the amplification of reference gene primers within the assay. To quantify the absolute abundance of each unique TCRbeta CDR3 rearrangement, sequence reads were collapsed and filtered. For each sample, productive Simpson clonality was calculated as the square root of Simpson's diversity index across productive rearrangements. Drawn from immuneACCESS, this table holds only the in-frame rearrangements with V and J called that TCRdb kept. Clones are partly lost; checked studies trace under half to an unresolved V gene and leave the rest unexplained. From that table come the V and J calls and clone size; the DNA was used to work out D and trimming. A total of 90,000 to 130,000 clones appear in this sample, around 86% of them only once. The top ten clones comprise roughly 4% of the sample.

Collaborating institutions collected whole blood in K2EDTA tubes following their own protocols. For TCRbeta analysis, collaborators shipped samples as frozen whole blood, isolated PBMCs, or DNA extracted from either of those sample types. V and J are truncated by 0 bases and 6 bases respectively, leaving an intervening sequence of 14 bases. The germline V gene encodes CDR1 MNHNS and CDR2 SASEGT. The CDR3, cysteine through phenylalanine, is 15 amino acids long. CDR3 DNA only is kept here, 45 bases in frame from base 1. The rearranged chain carries TRBV6-1 and TRBJ1-1, with TRBD1 as a weak D call on 5 bases. The source of this sequence is a woman aged 70-85 years with acute or convalescent COVID-19. The sample taken for sequencing was peripheral blood. The CDR3 reads as follows: CASSEAVGQGPEAFF. At the DNA level, the sequence is TGTGCCAGCAGTGAAGCAGTCGGCCAGGGCCCTGAAGCTTTCTTT.